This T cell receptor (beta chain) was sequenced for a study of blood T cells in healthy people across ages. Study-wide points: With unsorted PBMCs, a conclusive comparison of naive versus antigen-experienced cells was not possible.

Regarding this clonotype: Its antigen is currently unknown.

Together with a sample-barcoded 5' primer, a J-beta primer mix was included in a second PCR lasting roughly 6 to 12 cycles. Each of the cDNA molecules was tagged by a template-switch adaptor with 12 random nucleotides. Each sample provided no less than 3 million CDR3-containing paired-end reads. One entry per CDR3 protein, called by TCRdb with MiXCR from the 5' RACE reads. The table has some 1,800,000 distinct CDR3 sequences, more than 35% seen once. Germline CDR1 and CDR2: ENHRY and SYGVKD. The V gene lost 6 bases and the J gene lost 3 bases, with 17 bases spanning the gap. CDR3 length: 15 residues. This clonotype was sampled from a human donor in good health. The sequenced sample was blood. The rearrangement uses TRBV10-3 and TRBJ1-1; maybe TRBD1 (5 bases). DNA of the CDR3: TGTGCCATCAGCTCCAGCTCCCGGGGGTACACTGAAGCTTTCTTT. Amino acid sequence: CAISSSSRGYTEAFF.